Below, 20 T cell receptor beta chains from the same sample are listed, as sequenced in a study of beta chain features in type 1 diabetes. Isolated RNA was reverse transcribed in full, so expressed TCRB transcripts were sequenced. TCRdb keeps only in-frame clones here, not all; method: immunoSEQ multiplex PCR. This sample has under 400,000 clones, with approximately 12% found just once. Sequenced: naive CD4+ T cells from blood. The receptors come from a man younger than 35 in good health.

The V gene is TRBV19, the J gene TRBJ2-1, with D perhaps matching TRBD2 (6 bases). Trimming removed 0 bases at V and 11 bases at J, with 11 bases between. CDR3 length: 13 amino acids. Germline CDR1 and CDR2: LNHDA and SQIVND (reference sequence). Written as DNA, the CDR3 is TGTGCCAGTAGTATAGATCGGGAGCGGAAGCAGTTCTTC. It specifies CASSIDRERKQFF.

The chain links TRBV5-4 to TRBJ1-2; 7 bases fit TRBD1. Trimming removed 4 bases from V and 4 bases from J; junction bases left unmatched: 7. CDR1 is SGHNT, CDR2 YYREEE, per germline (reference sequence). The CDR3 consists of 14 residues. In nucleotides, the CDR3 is TGTGCCAGCAGCCTACAGGGGAGAGTCTATGGCTACACCTTC. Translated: CASSLQGRVYGYTF.

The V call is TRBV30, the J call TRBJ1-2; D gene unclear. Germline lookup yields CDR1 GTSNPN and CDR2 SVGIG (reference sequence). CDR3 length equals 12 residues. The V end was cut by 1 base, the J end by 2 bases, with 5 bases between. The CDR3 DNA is TGTGCCTGGAGTGAACTGAACTATGGCTACACCTTC. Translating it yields CAWSELNYGYTF.

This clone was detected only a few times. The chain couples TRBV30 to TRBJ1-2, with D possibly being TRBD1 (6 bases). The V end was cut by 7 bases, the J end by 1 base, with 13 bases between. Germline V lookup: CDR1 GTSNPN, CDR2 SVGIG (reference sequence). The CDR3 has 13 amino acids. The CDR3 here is CASGQTFNYGYTF. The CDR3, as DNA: TGTGCCTCAGGACAGACCTTTAACTATGGCTACACCTTC.

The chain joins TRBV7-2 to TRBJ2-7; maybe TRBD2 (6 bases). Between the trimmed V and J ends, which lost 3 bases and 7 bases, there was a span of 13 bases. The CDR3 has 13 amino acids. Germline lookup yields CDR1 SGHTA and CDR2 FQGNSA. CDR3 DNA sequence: TGTGCCAGCAGCTTCGCCGGGGCGGGGGAGCAGTACTTC. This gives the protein CASSFAGAGEQYF.

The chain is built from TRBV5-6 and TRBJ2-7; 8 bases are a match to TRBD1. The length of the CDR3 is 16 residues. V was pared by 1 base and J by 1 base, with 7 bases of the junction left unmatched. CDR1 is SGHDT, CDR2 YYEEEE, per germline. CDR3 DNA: TGTGCCAGCAGCTTGTTTCCGGACAGGGATTCCTACGAGCAGTACTTC. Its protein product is CASSLFPDRDSYEQYF. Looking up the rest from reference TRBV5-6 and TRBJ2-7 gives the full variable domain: DAGVTQSPTHLIKTRGQQVTLRCSPKSGHDTVSWYQQALGQGPQFIFQYYEEEERQRGNFPDRFSGHQFPNYSSELNVNALLLGDSALYLCASSLFPDRDSYEQYFGPGTRLTVT.

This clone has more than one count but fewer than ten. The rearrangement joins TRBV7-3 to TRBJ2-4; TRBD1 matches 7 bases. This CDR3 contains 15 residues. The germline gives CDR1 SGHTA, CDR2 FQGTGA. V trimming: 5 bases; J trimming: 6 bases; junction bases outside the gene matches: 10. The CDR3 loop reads CASSEKTGFGNIQYF. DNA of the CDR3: TGTGCCAGCAGCGAGAAGACAGGGTTCGGAAACATTCAGTACTTC.

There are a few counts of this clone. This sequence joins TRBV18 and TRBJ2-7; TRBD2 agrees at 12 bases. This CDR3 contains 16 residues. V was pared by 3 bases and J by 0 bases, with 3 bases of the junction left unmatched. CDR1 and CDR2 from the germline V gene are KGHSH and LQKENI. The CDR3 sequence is CASSPRTSGTSYEQYF. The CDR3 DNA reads TGTGCCAGCTCACCGCGGACTAGCGGGACCTCCTACGAGCAGTACTTC.

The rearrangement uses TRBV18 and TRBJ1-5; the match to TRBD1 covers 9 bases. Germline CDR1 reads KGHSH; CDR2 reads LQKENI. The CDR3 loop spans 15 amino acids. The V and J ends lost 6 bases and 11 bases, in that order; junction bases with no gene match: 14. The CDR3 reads CASSPGTGSLLTQHF. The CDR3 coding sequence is TGTGCCAGCTCGCCCGGGACAGGGAGTCTCTTGACCCAGCATTTT.

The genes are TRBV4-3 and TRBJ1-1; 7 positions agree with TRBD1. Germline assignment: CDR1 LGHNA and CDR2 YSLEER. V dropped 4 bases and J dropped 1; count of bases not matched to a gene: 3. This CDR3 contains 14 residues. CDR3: CASSRNRGNTEAFF. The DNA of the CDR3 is TGCGCCAGCAGCCGGAACAGGGGGAACACTGAAGCTTTCTTT.

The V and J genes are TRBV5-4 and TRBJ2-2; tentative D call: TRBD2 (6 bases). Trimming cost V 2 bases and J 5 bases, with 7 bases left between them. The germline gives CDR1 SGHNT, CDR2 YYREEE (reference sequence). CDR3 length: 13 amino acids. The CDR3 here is CASSFRETGELFF. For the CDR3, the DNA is TGTGCCAGCAGCTTTCGGGAGACCGGGGAGCTGTTTTTT.

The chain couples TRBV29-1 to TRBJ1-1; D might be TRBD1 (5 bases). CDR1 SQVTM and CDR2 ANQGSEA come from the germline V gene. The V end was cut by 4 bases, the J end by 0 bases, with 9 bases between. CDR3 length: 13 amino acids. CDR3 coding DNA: TGCAGCGTTGCCAGGGTGCTGAACACTGAAGCTTTCTTT. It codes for CSVARVLNTEAFF.

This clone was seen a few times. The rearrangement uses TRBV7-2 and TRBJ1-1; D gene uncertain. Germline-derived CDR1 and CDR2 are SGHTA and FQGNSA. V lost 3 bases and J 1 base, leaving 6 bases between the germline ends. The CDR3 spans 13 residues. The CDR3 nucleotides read TGTGCCAGCAGCTTGAGAGAGAACACTGAAGCTTTCTTT. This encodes CASSLRENTEAFF.

CDR3 bases: TGTGCCAGCAGCCAAGAATTAAGGGAGTATACGCAGTATTTT. Amino acid sequence: CASSQELREYTQYF. The chain combines TRBV4-2 with TRBJ2-3; D possibly corresponds to TRBD2 (5 bases). Germline V gives CDR1 LGHNA, CDR2 YNFKEQ. The V end lost 0 bases, the J end lost 7 bases, and 11 bases lay between the germline ends. The CDR3 length is 14 residues.

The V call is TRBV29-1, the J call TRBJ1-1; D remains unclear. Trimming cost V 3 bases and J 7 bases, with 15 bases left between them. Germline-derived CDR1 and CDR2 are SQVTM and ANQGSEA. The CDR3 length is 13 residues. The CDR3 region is CSVERSLTSEAFF. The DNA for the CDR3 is TGCAGCGTTGAGCGTTCACTGACAAGTGAAGCTTTCTTT.

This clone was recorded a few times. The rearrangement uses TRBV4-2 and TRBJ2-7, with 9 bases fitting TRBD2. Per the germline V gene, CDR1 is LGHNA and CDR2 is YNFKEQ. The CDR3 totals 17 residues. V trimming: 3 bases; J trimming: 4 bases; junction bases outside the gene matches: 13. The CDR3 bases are TGTGCCAGCAGCCAGGGGGTACCGACTAGCGGTGCGTACGAGCAGTACTTC. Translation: CASSQGVPTSGAYEQYF.

The CDR3 nucleotides read TGTGCCTGGAGTGCAGGGCCCACAGATACGCAGTATTTT. Amino acids: CAWSAGPTDTQYF. The chain carries TRBV30 and TRBJ2-3; D perhaps matches TRBD1 (5 bases). The germline V gene encodes CDR1 GTSNPN and CDR2 SVGIG (reference sequence). V shed 1 base and J shed 2 bases, with 7 bases lying between them. CDR3 length equals 13 residues.

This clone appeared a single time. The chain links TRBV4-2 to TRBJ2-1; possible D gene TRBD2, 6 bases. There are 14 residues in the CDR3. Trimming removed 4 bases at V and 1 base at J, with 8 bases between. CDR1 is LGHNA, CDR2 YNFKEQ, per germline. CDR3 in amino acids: CASSRLGSYNEQFF. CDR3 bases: TGTGCCAGCAGCCGACTAGGGTCCTACAATGAGCAGTTCTTC.

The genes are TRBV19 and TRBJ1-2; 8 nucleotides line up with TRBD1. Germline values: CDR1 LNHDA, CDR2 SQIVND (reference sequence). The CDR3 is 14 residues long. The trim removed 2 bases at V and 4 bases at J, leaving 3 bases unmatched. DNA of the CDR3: TGTGCCAGTAGTATAAACAGGGGGGCCTATGGCTACACCTTC. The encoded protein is CASSINRGAYGYTF.

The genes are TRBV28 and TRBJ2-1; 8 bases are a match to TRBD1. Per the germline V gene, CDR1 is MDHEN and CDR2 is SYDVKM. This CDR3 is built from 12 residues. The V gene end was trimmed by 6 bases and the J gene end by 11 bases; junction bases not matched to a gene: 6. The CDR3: CASRLTGAKQFF. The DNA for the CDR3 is TGTGCCAGCAGACTGACAGGGGCTAAGCAGTTCTTC.